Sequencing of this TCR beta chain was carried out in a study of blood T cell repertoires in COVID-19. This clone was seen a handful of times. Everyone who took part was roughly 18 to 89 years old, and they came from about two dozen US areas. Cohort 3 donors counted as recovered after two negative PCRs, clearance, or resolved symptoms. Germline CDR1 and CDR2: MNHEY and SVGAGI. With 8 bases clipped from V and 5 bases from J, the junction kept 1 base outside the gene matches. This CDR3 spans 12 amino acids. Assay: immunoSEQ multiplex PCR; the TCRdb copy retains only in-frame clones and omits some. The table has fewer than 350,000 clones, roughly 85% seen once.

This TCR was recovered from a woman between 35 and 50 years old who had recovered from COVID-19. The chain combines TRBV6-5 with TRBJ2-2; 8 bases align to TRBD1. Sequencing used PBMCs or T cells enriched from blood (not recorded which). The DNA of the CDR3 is TGTGCCAGCCGGACAGGGACCGGGGAGCTGTTTTTT. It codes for CASRTGTGELFF.